This T cell receptor (beta chain) was obtained from a study of blood T cell repertoires in COVID-19. The study recruited people aged about 18 to 95 years across 20 to 30 US areas. Per the germline V gene, CDR1 is MNHEY and CDR2 is SMNVEV (reference sequence). CDR3 size: 15 residues. V lost 0 bases and J lost 6; bases outside the gene matches: 5. In the original processing: Reference gene primers were amplified, and this amplification served to estimate nucleated cell counts. Sequencing used immunoSEQ multiplex PCR; TCRdb keeps in-frame clones, though not all of them. From that table come the V and J calls and clone size; the DNA was used to work out D and trimming. Here the sample spans hundreds of thousands of clones, approximately 80% being singletons.

The V and J genes are TRBV27 and TRBJ1-2; 9 bases map to TRBD1. The TCR was taken from a woman aged 40 to 50 with acute COVID-19. The sequencing sample was made of PBMCs or T cells enriched from blood (not recorded which). The CDR3 sequence: CASSLSLQGADGYTF. CDR3 DNA sequence: TGTGCCAGCAGTTTATCTTTACAGGGGGCCGATGGCTACACCTTC.